The 9 T cell receptor beta chains presented below share a single source sample, sequenced in a study of shared clonotypes between healthy human individuals. The method was immunoSEQ multiplex PCR; TCRdb's version includes in-frame clones alone and lacks a portion of them. The sample includes more than 900,000 clones, about four fifths of them seen just once. The sample was memory CD4+ T cells from PBMCs. The subset denotes: CD45RA-negative fraction. These receptors all come from a man aged 18 to 30 in good health. Some clones in this sample may be carry-over from other donors' samples.

CDR3: CASSLRAALYQETQYF. Here the CDR3 DNA reads TGTGCCAGCAGTTTACGAGCAGCTCTGTACCAAGAGACCCAGTACTTC. V is TRBV27 and J is TRBJ2-5; D uncertain. There are 16 residues in the CDR3. Trimming took off 2 bases at V and 0 bases at J, with 13 bases between the two ends. Germline values: CDR1 MNHEY, CDR2 SMNVEV (reference sequence).

J is TRBJ2-2 and V is TRBV18, with TRBD2 matching 11 bases. The CDR3 is 16 amino acids. V shed 2 bases, J shed 7 bases, and the junction held 6 bases outside the gene matches. Germline V CDR1 and CDR2: KGHSH, LQKENI. The CDR3 DNA reads TGTGCCAGCTCACCAGAACTAGCGGGAGCGAACGGGGAGCTGTTTTTT. Translation gives CASSPELAGANGELFF.

The rearrangement links TRBV11-3 to TRBJ2-5, with TRBD2 identical over 8 bases. The V gene end was trimmed by 0 bases and the J gene end by 4 bases; junction bases not matched to a gene: 7. This CDR3 region has 16 residues. CDR1 and CDR2 from the germline V gene are SGHNT and YENEEA. In nucleotides, the CDR3 is TGTGCCAGCAGCTTAGATCCGGGAGGGCCTCGAGAGACCCAGTACTTC. Its protein is CASSLDPGGPRETQYF.

Comments on this clone: The identical CDR3 is also encoded by other nucleotide sequences in the sample. The CDR3 coding sequence is TGCAGTGCCTCGAGAGGGCAGCCCCAGCATTTT. Amino acid sequence: CSASRGQPQHF. The rearrangement joins TRBV20-1 to TRBJ1-5; D gene uncertain. Germline-derived CDR1 and CDR2 are DFQATT and SNEGSKA (reference sequence). Trimming took off 6 bases at V and 7 bases at J, with 10 bases between the two ends. The CDR3 spans 11 residues.

Comments on this clone: Other DNA sequences within the sample encode an identical CDR3. CDR3 amino acids: CASSQPTGNYGYTF. The DNA of the CDR3 is TGCGCCAGCAGCCAACCGACGGGGAACTATGGCTACACCTTC. The chain links TRBV4-1 to TRBJ1-2; no definite D call. V was pared by 2 bases and J by 2 bases, with 9 bases between. The CDR3 is 14 residues long. CDR1 is MGHRA, CDR2 YSYEKL, per germline.

The V call is TRBV9, the J call TRBJ2-2; no definite D call. V lost 0 bases to trimming and J lost 0 bases, with 9 bases between them. From germline, CDR1 is SGDLS and CDR2 YYNGEE. This CDR3 comprises 16 residues. The CDR3 sequence is CASSVGPGPNTGELFF. In DNA form, the CDR3 reads TGTGCCAGCAGCGTAGGGCCGGGCCCGAACACCGGGGAGCTGTTTTTT.

The genes are TRBV4-2 and TRBJ2-5; no definite D call. V lost 5 bases and J 5 bases, leaving 6 bases between the germline ends. CDR3 length equals 11 residues. Per the germline V gene, CDR1 is LGHNA and CDR2 is YNFKEQ. The CDR3 DNA is TGTGCCAGCAGCGAAGGGGAGACCCAGTACTTC. Translation: CASSEGETQYF.

DNA of the CDR3: TGTGCCAGCAGTTTATCCCTAACCGGGGAGCTGTTTTTT. This encodes CASSLSLTGELFF. The chain links TRBV27 to TRBJ2-2; D not certain. The CDR3 has 13 residues. Trimming removed 0 bases at V and 5 bases at J, with 4 bases between. Germline V gives CDR1 MNHEY, CDR2 SMNVEV (reference sequence).

This clone was detected many times. The chain is built from TRBV19 and TRBJ1-5; the match to TRBD1 covers 9 bases. The CDR3 runs to 16 residues. Germline assignment: CDR1 LNHDA and CDR2 SQIVND (reference sequence). J lost 2 bases, V lost 7 bases, and 9 bases had no gene match. The CDR3 nucleotides are TGTGCCAGTACCCGACAGGGGGTTTCGGGCAATCAGCCCCAGCATTTT. It specifies CASTRQGVSGNQPQHF.